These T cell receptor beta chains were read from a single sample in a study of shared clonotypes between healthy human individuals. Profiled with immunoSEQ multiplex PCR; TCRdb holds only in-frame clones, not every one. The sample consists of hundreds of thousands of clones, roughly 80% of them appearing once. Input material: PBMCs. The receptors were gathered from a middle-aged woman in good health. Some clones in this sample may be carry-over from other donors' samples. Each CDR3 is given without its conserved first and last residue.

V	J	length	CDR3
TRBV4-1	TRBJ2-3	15	ASSQGVSGSGTDTQY
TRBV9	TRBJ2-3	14	ASSPSSGRATDTQY
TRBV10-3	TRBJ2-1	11	AISSTADNEQF
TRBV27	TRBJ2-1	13	ASSLWTGGDNEQF
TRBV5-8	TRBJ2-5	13	ASSLGRGNQETQY
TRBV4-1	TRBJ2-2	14	ASSQYGSQNTGELF
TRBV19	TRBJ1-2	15	ASSPILGAKGYYGYT
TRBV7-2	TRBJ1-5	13	ASSLGVQFNQPQH
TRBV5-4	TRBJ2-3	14	ASSSVLLAGADTQY
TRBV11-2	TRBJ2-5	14	ASSLGASGAQETQY
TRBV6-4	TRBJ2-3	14	ASSDDAGQPTDTQY
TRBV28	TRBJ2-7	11	ASRVAGVYEQY
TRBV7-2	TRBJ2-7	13	ASSLAGTAYGEQY
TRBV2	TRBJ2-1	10	ASRLEGDEQF
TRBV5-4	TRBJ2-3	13	ASSLRGGRVDTQY
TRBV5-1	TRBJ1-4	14	ASSLDRQLANEKLF
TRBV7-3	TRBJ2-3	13	ASSLEIGVTDTQY
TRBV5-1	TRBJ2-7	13	ASSLGLAGAGEQY
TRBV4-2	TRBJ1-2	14	ASSAGTGFSNYGYT
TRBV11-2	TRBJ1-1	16	ASSLDSVRSWVNTEAF
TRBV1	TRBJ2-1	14	TSSQVRNSGMKEQF
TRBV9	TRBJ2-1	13	ASSRQGLDYNEQF
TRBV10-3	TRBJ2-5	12	AIALGGNQETQY
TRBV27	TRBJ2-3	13	ASTSGGRSTDTQY
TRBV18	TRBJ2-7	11	ASSPLGPYEQY
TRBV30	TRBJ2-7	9	AWSELYEQY
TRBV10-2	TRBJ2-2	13	ASSVAGVNTGELF
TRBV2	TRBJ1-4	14	ASSGQGAGLNEKLF
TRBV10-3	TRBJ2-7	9	AIRGGYEQY
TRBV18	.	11	ASSLRGPYEQY
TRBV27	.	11	ASGLRYSYEQY